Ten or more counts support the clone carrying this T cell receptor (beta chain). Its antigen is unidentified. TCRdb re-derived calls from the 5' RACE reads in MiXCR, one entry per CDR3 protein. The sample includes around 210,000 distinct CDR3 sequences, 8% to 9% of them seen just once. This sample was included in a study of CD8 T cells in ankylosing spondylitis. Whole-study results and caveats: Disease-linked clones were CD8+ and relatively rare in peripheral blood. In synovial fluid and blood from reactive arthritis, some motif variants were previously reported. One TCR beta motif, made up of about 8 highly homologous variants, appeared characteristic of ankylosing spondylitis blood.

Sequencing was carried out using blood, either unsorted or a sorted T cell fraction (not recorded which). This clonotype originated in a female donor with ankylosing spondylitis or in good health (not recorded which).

CDR3 in amino acids: CSARGTSGIETQYF. CDR3 nucleotide sequence: TGCAGTGCTAGAGGGACTAGCGGGATAGAGACCCAGTACTTC. V gene TRBV20-1 combines with J gene TRBJ2-5; 12 bases line up with TRBD2. This CDR3 region has 14 residues. V was clipped by 1 base and J by 4 bases; unmatched bases: 1. CDR1 and CDR2 from the germline V gene are DFQATT and SNEGSKA (reference sequence).